This T cell receptor (beta chain) emerged from a study of Graves' ophthalmopathy and Graves' hyperthyroidism. In its sample, this clonotype was seen many times. V was trimmed by 1 base and J by 4 bases, leaving 16 bases between them. This CDR3 contains 16 residues. Germline lookup yields CDR1 SGHVS and CDR2 FQNEAQ. RNA served as the template for amplifying TCR beta CDR3 regions. A first-round RT-PCR used HTBI primers, followed by a second-round multiplex PCR. MiXCR was run by TCRdb on the multiplex PCR reads, yielding one entry per CDR3 protein. The profile shows approximately 160,000 distinct CDR3 sequences, 39% of them singletons.

Sequences were obtained from peripheral blood. The rearrangement joins TRBV7-8 to TRBJ1-1, with D hard to call. The TCR comes from a young man with Graves' ophthalmopathy. The CDR3 is CASSLVGRLESTEAFF. In nucleotides, the CDR3 is TGTGCCAGCAGCTTAGTAGGGCGGCTGGAGAGCACTGAAGCTTTCTTT.